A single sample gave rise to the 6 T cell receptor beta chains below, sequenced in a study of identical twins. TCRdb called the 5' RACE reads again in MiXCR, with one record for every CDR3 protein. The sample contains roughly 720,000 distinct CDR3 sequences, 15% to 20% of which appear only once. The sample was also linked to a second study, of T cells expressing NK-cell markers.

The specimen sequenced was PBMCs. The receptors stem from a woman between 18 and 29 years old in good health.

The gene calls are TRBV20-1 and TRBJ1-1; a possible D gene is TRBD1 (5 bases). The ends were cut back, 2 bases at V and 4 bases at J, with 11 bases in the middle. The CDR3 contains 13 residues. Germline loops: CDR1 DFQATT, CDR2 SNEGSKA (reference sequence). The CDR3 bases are TGCAGTGCTAGAACGGGGACGGGCACTGAAGCTTTCTTT. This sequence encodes CSARTGTGTEAFF.

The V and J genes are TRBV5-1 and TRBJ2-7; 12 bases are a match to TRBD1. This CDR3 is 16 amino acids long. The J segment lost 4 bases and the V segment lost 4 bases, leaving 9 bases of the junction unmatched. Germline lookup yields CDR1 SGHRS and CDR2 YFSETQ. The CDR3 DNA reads TGCGCCAGCAGCGCCCAGGGACAGGGGGCAGGGTACGAGCAGTACTTC. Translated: CASSAQGQGAGYEQYF.

DNA for the CDR3: TGCAGTGCTACGAAGGAGGAGGACACTGAAGCTTTCTTT. Translated: CSATKEEDTEAFF. V gene TRBV20-1 combines with J gene TRBJ1-1; D ambiguous. CDR1 is DFQATT and CDR2 is SNEGSKA in the germline V gene (reference sequence). Trimming stripped 4 bases from V and 3 bases from J, with 12 bases between. This CDR3 region has 13 residues.

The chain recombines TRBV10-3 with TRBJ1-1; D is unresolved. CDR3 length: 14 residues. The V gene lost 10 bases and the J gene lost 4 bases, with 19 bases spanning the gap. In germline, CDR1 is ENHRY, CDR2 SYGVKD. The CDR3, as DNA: TGTGCCAGCGGACCGTCAGGTCCCTCCACTGAAGCTTTCTTT. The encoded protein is CASGPSGPSTEAFF.

CDR3 sequence: CSVGFDPYNEQFF. The CDR3 region has the DNA TGCAGCGTTGGCTTTGACCCCTACAATGAGCAGTTCTTC. The chain links TRBV29-1 to TRBJ2-1; no definite D call. The CDR3 runs to 13 residues. Between the trimmed V and J ends, which lost 4 bases and 2 bases, there was a span of 9 bases. The germline CDR1 and CDR2 sequences are SQVTM and ANQGSEA.

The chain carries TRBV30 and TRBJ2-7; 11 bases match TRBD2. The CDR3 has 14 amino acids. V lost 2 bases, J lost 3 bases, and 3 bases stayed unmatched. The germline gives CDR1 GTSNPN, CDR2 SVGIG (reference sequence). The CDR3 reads CAWSHSGRDYEQYF. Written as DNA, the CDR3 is TGTGCCTGGAGTCATAGCGGGAGGGACTACGAGCAGTACTTC.